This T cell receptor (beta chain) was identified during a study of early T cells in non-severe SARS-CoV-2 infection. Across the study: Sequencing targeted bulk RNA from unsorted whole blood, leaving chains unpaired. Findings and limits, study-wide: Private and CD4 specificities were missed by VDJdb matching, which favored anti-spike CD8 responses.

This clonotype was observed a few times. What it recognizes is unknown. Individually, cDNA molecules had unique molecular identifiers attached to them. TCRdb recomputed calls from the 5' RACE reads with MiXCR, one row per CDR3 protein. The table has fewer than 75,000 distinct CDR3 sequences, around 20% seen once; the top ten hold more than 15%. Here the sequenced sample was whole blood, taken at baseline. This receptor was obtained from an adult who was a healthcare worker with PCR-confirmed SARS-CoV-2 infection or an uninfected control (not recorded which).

The CDR3 DNA sequence: TGTGCCAGCAGCTTAGTGCCACGCGAGCAGTACTTC. Amino acids: CASSLVPREQYF. The V and J genes are TRBV7-8 and TRBJ2-7; D gene uncertain. The germline CDR1 and CDR2 sequences are SGHVS and FQNEAQ. Trimming cost V 1 base and J 6 bases, with 7 bases left between them. The CDR3 runs to 12 residues.